Detailed here is one T cell receptor (beta chain). These data originate in a study of blood T cell repertoires in COVID-19. Study in general: Researchers got acute and convalescent COVID-19 samples from the United States, Italy and Spain.

Data came from immunoSEQ multiplex PCR; TCRdb stores just in-frame clones and leaves some out. This repertoire shows roughly 62,000 clones, approximately 80% found once; its top ten account for 25%. This CDR3 contains 14 residues. The V gene's germline CDR1 is SGHTA and CDR2 FQGTGA. The V end was cut by 0 bases, the J end by 8 bases, with 10 bases between. This sequence joins TRBV7-3 and TRBJ2-2, with TRBD2 as a possible D gene (5 bases). This TCR came from a human donor in a cohort sampled during active COVID-19. Sequencing input: peripheral blood. In DNA form, the CDR3 reads TGTGCCAGCAGCTTAACGTGGAGGACGGGGGAGCTGTTTTTT. Protein: CASSLTWRTGELFF.